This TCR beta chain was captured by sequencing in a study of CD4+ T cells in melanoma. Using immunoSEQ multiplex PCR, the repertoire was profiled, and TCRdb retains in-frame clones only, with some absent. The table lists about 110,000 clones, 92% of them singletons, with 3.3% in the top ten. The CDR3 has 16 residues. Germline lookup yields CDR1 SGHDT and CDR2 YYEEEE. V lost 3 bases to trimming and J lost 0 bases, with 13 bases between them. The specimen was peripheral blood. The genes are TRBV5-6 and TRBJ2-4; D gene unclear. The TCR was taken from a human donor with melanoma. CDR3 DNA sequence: TGTGCCAGCAGCTACTTCCCCGCATTAGCCAAAAACATTCAGTACTTC. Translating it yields CASSYFPALAKNIQYF.